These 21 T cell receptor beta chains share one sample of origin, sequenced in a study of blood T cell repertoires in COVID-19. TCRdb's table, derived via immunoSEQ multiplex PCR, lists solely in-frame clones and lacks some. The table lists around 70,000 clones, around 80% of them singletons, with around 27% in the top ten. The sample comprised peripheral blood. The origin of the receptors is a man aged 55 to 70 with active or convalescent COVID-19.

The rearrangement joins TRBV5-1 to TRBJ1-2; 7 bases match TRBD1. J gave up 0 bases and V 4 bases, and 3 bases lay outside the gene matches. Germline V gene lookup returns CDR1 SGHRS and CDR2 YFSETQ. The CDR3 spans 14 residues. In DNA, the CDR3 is TGCGCCAGCAGCCTACAGGGGACTAACTATGGCTACACCTTC. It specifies CASSLQGTNYGYTF.

The CDR3 reads CASSESGVTGEKLFF. CDR3 bases: TGTGCCAGCAGTGAAAGCGGGGTCACAGGGGAAAAACTGTTTTTT. The rearrangement links TRBV2 to TRBJ1-4; TRBD1 might be the D (6 bases). Trimming cost V 2 bases and J 8 bases, with 15 bases left between them. CDR3 size: 15 residues. Looked up from germline, CDR1 is SNHLY and CDR2 is FYNNEI.

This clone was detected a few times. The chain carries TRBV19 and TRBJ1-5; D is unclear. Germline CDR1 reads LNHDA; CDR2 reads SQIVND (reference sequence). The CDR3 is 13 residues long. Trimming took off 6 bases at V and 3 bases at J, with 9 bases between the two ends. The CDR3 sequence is CASRVGDNQPQHF. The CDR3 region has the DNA TGTGCCAGTAGGGTAGGAGACAATCAGCCCCAGCATTTT. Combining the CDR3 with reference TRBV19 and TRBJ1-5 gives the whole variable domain DGGITQSPKYLFRKEGQNVTLSCEQNLNHDAMYWYRQDPGQGLRLIYYSQIVNDFQKGDIAEGYSVSREKKESFPLTVTSAQKNPTAFYLCASRVGDNQPQHFGDGTRLSIL.

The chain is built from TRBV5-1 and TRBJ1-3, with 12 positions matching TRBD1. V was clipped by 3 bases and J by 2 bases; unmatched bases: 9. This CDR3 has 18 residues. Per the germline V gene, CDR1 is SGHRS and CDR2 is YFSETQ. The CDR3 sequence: CASSSVAGQGAAGNTIYF. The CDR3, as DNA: TGCGCCAGCAGCTCAGTTGCGGGACAGGGGGCGGCTGGAAACACCATATATTTT.

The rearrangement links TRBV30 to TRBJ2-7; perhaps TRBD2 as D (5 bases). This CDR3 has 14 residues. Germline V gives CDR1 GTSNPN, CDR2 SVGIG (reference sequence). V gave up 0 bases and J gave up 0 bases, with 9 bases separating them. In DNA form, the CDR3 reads TGTGCCTGGAGTGTTGGCAGCGGCTCCTACGAGCAGTACTTC. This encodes CAWSVGSGSYEQYF.

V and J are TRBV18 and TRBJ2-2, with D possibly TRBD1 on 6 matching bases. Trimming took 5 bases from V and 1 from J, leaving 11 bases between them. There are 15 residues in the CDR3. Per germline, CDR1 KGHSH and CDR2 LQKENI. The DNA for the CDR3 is TGTGCCAGCTCATTTGGACAGCAGAACACCGGGGAGCTGTTTTTT. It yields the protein CASSFGQQNTGELFF.

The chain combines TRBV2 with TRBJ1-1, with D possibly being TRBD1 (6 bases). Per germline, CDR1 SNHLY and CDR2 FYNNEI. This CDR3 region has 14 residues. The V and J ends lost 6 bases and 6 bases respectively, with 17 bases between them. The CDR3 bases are TGTGCCAGCAGCCCCCCACAGGGCAGGGCTGAAGCTTTCTTT. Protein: CASSPPQGRAEAFF.

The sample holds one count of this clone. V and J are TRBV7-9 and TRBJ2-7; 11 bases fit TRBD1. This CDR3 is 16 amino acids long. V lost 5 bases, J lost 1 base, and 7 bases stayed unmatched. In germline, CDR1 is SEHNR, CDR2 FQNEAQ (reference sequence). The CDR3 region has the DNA TGTGCCAGCAGCGACGGACAGGGGGCGCTTTCCTACGAGCAGTACTTC. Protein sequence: CASSDGQGALSYEQYF.

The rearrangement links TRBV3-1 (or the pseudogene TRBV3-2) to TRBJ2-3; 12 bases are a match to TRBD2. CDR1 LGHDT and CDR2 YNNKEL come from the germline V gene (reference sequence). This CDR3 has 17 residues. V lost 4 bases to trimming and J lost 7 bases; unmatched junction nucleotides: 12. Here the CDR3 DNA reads TGTGCCAGCAGCCCCTCGACTAGCGGGGGTTCTCGGTATACGCAGTATTTT. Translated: CASSPSTSGGSRYTQYF.

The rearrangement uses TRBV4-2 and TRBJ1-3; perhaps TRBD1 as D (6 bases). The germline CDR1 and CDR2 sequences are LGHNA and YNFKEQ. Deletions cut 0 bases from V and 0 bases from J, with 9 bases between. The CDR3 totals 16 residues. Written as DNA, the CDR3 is TGTGCCAGCAGCCAAGACCGGACAGTCTCTGGAAACACCATATATTTT. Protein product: CASSQDRTVSGNTIYF.

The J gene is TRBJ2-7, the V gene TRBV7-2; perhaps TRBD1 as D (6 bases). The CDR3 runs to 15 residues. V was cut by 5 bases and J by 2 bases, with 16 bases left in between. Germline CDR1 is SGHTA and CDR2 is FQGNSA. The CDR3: CASSRGGGTPYEQYF. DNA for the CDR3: TGTGCCAGCAGCCGGGGTGGGGGCACCCCCTACGAGCAGTACTTC.

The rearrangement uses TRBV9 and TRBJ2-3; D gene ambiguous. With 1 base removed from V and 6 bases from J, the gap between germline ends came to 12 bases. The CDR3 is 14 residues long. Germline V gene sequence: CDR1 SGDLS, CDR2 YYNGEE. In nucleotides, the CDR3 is TGTGCCAGCAGCGTATCTATCCGGGTGGATACGCAGTATTTT. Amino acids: CASSVSIRVDTQYF.

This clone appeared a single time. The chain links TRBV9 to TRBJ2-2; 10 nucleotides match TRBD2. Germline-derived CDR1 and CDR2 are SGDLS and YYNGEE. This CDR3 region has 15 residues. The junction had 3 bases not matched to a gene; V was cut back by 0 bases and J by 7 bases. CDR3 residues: CASSVGAGGHGELFF. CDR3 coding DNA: TGTGCCAGCAGCGTAGGAGCGGGGGGGCACGGGGAGCTGTTTTTT.

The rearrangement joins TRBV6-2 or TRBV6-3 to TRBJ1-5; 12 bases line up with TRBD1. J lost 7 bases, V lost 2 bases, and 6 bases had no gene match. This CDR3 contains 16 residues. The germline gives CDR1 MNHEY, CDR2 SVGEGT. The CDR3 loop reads CASSYGSGTGGQPQHF. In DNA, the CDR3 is TGTGCCAGCAGTTACGGATCCGGGACAGGGGGCCAGCCCCAGCATTTT.

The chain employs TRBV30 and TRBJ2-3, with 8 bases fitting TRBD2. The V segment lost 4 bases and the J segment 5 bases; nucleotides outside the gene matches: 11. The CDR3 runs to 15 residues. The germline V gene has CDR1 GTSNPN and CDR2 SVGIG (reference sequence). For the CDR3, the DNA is TGTGCCTGGACCTCCCGGCGGGGGGCCCAAGATACGCAGTATTTT. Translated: CAWTSRRGAQDTQYF.

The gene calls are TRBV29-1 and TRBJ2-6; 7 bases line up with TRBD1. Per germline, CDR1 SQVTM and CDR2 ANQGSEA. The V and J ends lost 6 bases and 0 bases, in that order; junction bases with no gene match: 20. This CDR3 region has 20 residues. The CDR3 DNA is TGCAGCGTCCTAATTCAAGGAATACAGGGGTCGTTCTCTGGGGCCAACGTCCTGACTTTC. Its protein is CSVLIQGIQGSFSGANVLTF. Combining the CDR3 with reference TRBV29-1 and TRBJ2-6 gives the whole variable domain SAVISQKPSRDICQRGTSLTIQCQVDSQVTMMFWYRQQPGQSLTLIATANQGSEATYESGFVIDKFPISRPNLTFSTLTVSNMSPEDSSIYLCSVLIQGIQGSFSGANVLTFGAGSRLTVL.

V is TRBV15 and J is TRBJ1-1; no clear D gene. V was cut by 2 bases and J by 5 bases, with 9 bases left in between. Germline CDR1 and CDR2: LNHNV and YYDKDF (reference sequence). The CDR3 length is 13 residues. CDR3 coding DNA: TGTGCCACCAGCAGATCGACGGAGACTGAAGCTTTCTTT. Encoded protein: CATSRSTETEAFF.

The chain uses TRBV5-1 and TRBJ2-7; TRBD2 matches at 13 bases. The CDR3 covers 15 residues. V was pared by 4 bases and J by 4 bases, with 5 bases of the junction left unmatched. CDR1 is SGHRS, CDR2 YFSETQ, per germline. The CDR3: CASSPTGLAGYEQYF. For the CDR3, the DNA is TGCGCCAGCAGCCCCACGGGACTAGCGGGGTACGAGCAGTACTTC.

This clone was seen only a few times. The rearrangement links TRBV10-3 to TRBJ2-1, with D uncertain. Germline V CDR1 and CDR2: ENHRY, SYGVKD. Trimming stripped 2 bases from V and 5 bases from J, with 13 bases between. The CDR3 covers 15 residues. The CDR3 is CAISEGLPYNNEQFF. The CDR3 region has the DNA TGTGCCATCAGTGAGGGGCTACCATACAACAATGAGCAGTTCTTC.

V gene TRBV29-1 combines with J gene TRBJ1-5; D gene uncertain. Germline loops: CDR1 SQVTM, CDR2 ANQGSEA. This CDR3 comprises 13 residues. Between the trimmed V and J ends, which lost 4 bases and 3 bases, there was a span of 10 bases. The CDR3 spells CSVGEALNQPQHF. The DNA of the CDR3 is TGCAGCGTTGGAGAAGCACTCAATCAGCCCCAGCATTTT. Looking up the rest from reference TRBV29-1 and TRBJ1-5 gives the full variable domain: SAVISQKPSRDICQRGTSLTIQCQVDSQVTMMFWYRQQPGQSLTLIATANQGSEATYESGFVIDKFPISRPNLTFSTLTVSNMSPEDSSIYLCSVGEALNQPQHFGDGTRLSIL.

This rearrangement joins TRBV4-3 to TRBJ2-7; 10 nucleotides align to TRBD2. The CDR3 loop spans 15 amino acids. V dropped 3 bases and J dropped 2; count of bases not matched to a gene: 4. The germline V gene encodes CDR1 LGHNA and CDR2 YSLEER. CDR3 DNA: TGCGCCAGCAGCCACCGAAGCGGGGGGGCCTACGAGCAGTACTTC. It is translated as CASSHRSGGAYEQYF.